This T cell receptor beta chain was captured in a study of blood T cell repertoires in COVID-19. Study in general: COVID-19 samples from acute and convalescent phases originated in the United States, Italy and Spain. From T cells, B-cell-depleted T cells, or PBMCs came the material, which was cDNA or gDNA.

In the source study's methods: Cell counts per sample came from amplifying reference gene primers. Libraries were prepared by immunoSEQ multiplex PCR; TCRdb keeps only in-frame clonotypes and omits some of them. V and J calls and clone size are copied from that table; D and trimming were computed from the DNA. The sample shows about 73,000 clones, 90% of them seen only once. Germline V CDR1 and CDR2: LNHNV, YYDKDF (reference sequence). Trimming took off 0 bases at V and 0 bases at J, with 9 bases between the two ends. This CDR3 region has 16 residues. Material: peripheral blood. This rearrangement joins TRBV15 to TRBJ2-1; D is perhaps TRBD2 (5 bases). The TCR originated in a woman younger than 30 with acute or convalescent COVID-19. The CDR3 DNA is TGTGCCACCAGCAGAGATCGGGGAAACTCCTACAATGAGCAGTTCTTC. It codes for CATSRDRGNSYNEQFF.